This T cell receptor (beta chain) emerged from a study of T cells in tumors after PD-1 blockade. Using immunoSEQ multiplex PCR, the repertoire was profiled, and TCRdb retains in-frame clones only, with some absent. The table lists some 15,000 clones, 82% of them singletons. The length of the CDR3 is 17 residues. This specimen consisted of PBMCs, obtained after anti-PD-1 treatment. The V and J genes are TRBV21-1 and TRBJ2-5; the D segment call TRBD2 is taken from the table without a DNA check. TRBV21-1 is marked as a pseudogene. The TCR comes from a human donor with basal cell carcinoma. The CDR3 protein is CASSKGKGTSGFETQYF. In DNA form, the CDR3 reads TGTGCCAGCAGCAAAGGCAAAGGGACTAGCGGGTTCGAGACCCAGTACTTC.